These 21 T cell receptor beta chains were sequenced from one sample in a study of shared clonotypes between healthy human individuals (dated by TCRdb to 2019 to 2021). The library was produced with the immunoSEQ multiplex PCR assay. In its TCRdb copy, this immuneACCESS table keeps in-frame sequences only and misses some clones. Where compared with another copy, unresolved V genes explain less than half of these, and the others have no known cause. The sample table records just over 2,000,000 clones; just under 95% of these occur just once. Clones ranked in the top ten supply around 1.1% of the sample. CD8 naive samples consisted of CD45RO-negative cells that were positively selected for CCR7, yielding a CD45RA+CCR7+ population without TemRA cells. The sample was naive CD8+ T cells sorted from blood. In the paper's terms, the cell subset or site label means: CD45RA+CCR7+. These receptor sequences come from a man younger than 30 in good health.

The chain recombines TRBV30 with TRBJ2-1; TRBD1 matches at 7 bases. Germline loops: CDR1 GTSNPN, CDR2 SVGIG (reference sequence). J lost 8 bases, V lost 5 bases, and 6 bases had no gene match. The CDR3 contains 12 residues. In DNA form, the CDR3 reads TGTGCCTGGGACAGGGACAACGATGAGCAGTTCTTC. This gives the protein CAWDRDNDEQFF.

As regards this clone: The sample holds other DNA sequences that translate to the same CDR3. The chain carries TRBV2 and TRBJ1-1; D call uncertain. The CDR3 has 15 residues. V gave up 4 bases and J gave up 0 bases, with 12 bases separating them. Germline assignment: CDR1 SNHLY and CDR2 FYNNEI. The CDR3: CASSGGAIVNTEAFF. CDR3 in DNA: TGTGCCAGCAGTGGGGGAGCTATTGTGAACACTGAAGCTTTCTTT.

V usage is TRBV10-3 and J usage is TRBJ1-2; 8 nucleotides match TRBD1. This CDR3 comprises 15 residues. The junction had 10 bases not matched to a gene; V was cut back by 3 bases and J by 7 bases. Germline lookup yields CDR1 ENHRY and CDR2 SYGVKD. The CDR3, as DNA: TGTGCCATCAGTGACGTTCCAGGGGGCGCAAGTGGCTACACCTTC. Protein product: CAISDVPGGASGYTF.

The chain has TRBV2 and TRBJ2-3; TRBD2 agrees at 7 bases. This CDR3 has 14 residues. Trimming cost V 4 bases and J 7 bases; bases outside gene matches: 8. CDR1 SNHLY and CDR2 FYNNEI come from the germline V gene. CDR3 loop: CASSGGGSGNTQYF. CDR3 coding DNA: TGTGCCAGCAGTGGGGGGGGATCCGGCAATACGCAGTATTTT.

This clone was picked up a small number of times. Other DNA sequences in this specimen translate into the identical CDR3. The chain is built from TRBV7-9 and TRBJ1-6; perhaps TRBD1 as D (5 bases). V was shortened by 1 base and J by 13 bases, with 8 bases between the two germline ends. Germline-derived CDR1 and CDR2 are SEHNR and FQNEAQ (reference sequence). This CDR3 has 12 amino acids. The CDR3 DNA is TGTGCCAGCAGCTTAGGGGGGTCCCCCCTCCACTTT. Protein product: CASSLGGSPLHF.

Regarding this clone: Distinct nucleotide sequences in the sample also encode this CDR3. This sequence joins TRBV20-1 and TRBJ2-1, with D unclear. V lost 1 base and J lost 8, with 6 bases in between. The CDR3 consists of 11 residues. Germline-derived CDR1 and CDR2 are DFQATT and SNEGSKA (reference sequence). The CDR3 region is CSARVVDEQFF. The CDR3 nucleotides read TGCAGTGCTAGAGTGGTCGATGAGCAGTTCTTC.

This clone has just one count. The V and J genes are TRBV27 and TRBJ2-1; 7 bases agree with TRBD2. The germline V gene encodes CDR1 MNHEY and CDR2 SMNVEV (reference sequence). This CDR3 has 16 amino acids. The V gene end was trimmed by 5 bases and the J gene end by 5 bases; junction bases not matched to a gene: 12. The CDR3 nucleotides read TGTGCCAGCAGTCCGGCGGGGGTGAGAATCGACAATGAGCAGTTCTTC. Protein sequence: CASSPAGVRIDNEQFF.

V gene TRBV5-4 combines with J gene TRBJ2-1, with 7 bases matching TRBD1. The CDR3 is 14 residues long. The junction had 4 bases not matched to a gene; V was cut back by 1 base and J by 6 bases. The germline gives CDR1 SGHNT, CDR2 YYREEE (reference sequence). Written as DNA, the CDR3 is TGTGCCAGCAGCTTGACAGGGGACGGCAATGAGCAGTTCTTC. It translates to CASSLTGDGNEQFF.

This chain joins TRBV28 and TRBJ1-2, with a weak D call TRBD1 (6 bases). Per germline, CDR1 MDHEN and CDR2 SYDVKM. Trimming pared 2 bases from V and 4 bases from J, leaving 17 bases between. This CDR3 is 16 amino acids long. This chain's CDR3 is CASSLDSTGLAYGYTF. CDR3 in DNA: TGTGCCAGCAGTTTAGATTCTACAGGGTTAGCCTATGGCTACACCTTC.

The chain joins TRBV5-6 to TRBJ1-4; 12 bases align to TRBD1. The CDR3 is made up of 17 amino acids. V dropped 1 base and J dropped 3; count of bases not matched to a gene: 4. CDR1 and CDR2 from the germline V gene are SGHDT and YYEEEE. The CDR3 DNA follows: TGTGCCAGCAGCTTGACGGGACAGGGGGCAGCTAATGAAAAACTGTTTTTT. This translates into CASSLTGQGAANEKLFF. Full variable domain (outside the CDR3, taken from reference TRBV5-6 and TRBJ1-4): DAGVTQSPTHLIKTRGQQVTLRCSPKSGHDTVSWYQQALGQGPQFIFQYYEEEERQRGNFPDRFSGHQFPNYSSELNVNALLLGDSALYLCASSLTGQGAANEKLFFGSGTQLSVL.

The chain combines TRBV6-4 with TRBJ2-2; D call uncertain. Germline V gives CDR1 MRHNA, CDR2 SNTAGT. The CDR3 extends over 14 amino acids. The V end lost 4 bases, the J end lost 0 bases, and 6 bases lay between the germline ends. The CDR3 loop reads CASSAAPNTGELFF. In DNA, the CDR3 is TGTGCCAGCAGTGCGGCACCGAACACCGGGGAGCTGTTTTTT.

The chain has TRBV5-6 and TRBJ1-5; possibly TRBD1 for D (6 bases). Germline V gene sequence: CDR1 SGHDT, CDR2 YYEEEE. CDR3 size: 14 residues. With 2 bases removed from V and 6 bases from J, the gap between germline ends came to 12 bases. This CDR3 reads CASSLGGMSQPQHF. The CDR3 DNA follows: TGTGCCAGCAGCTTAGGGGGAATGAGTCAGCCCCAGCATTTT. The full variable domain, its missing parts supplied by reference TRBV5-6 and TRBJ1-5, is DAGVTQSPTHLIKTRGQQVTLRCSPKSGHDTVSWYQQALGQGPQFIFQYYEEEERQRGNFPDRFSGHQFPNYSSELNVNALLLGDSALYLCASSLGGMSQPQHFGDGTRLSIL.

The CDR3 DNA is TGTGCCAGCAGCGCCACTAGCGGCCCCTACGAGCAGTACTTC. Translation: CASSATSGPYEQYF. The chain uses TRBV9 and TRBJ2-7; 8 positions match TRBD2. CDR1 is SGDLS and CDR2 is YYNGEE in the germline V gene. The CDR3 covers 14 residues. J gave up 2 bases and V 3 bases, and 4 bases lay outside the gene matches.

The J gene is TRBJ2-1, the V gene TRBV18, with D tentatively TRBD2 (6 bases). The germline gives CDR1 KGHSH, CDR2 LQKENI. Trimming cost V 2 bases and J 5 bases, with 10 bases left between them. The CDR3 covers 14 residues. The CDR3 DNA reads as TGTGCCAGCTCACCATGGGGGGTTAACAATGAGCAGTTCTTC. It codes for CASSPWGVNNEQFF.

The V call is TRBV4-1, the J call TRBJ2-1, with TRBD2 identical over 10 bases. This CDR3 has 15 amino acids. Losses at the gene ends were 4 bases for V and 5 bases for J; bases not matched to a gene: 5. Germline V gives CDR1 MGHRA, CDR2 YSYEKL. The CDR3 DNA is TGCGCCAGCAGCCCGACTAGCGGGCTGGACAATGAGCAGTTCTTC. Amino acids: CASSPTSGLDNEQFF.

The chain combines TRBV27 with TRBJ2-7; D is ambiguous. CDR3 length: 14 residues. CDR1 is MNHEY, CDR2 SMNVEV, per germline (reference sequence). V lost 5 bases and J 2 bases, leaving 13 bases between the germline ends. The CDR3 loop is CASSPGPGPYEQYF. CDR3 bases: TGTGCCAGCAGTCCCGGACCCGGACCCTACGAGCAGTACTTC.

The gene calls are TRBV4-1 and TRBJ2-3, with 10 bases lining up with TRBD2. V lost 3 bases, J lost 2 bases, and 8 bases stayed unmatched. The germline V gene has CDR1 MGHRA and CDR2 YSYEKL. This CDR3 is 17 amino acids long. CDR3 loop: CASSQPILAGVTDTQYF. The CDR3 coding sequence is TGCGCCAGCAGCCAGCCGATCCTAGCGGGGGTCACAGATACGCAGTATTTT.

This chain joins TRBV6-6 and TRBJ2-5, with TRBD1 matching 7 bases. Germline-derived CDR1 and CDR2 are MNHNY and SVGAGI (reference sequence). V shed 6 bases and J 1 base; nucleotides not matched to a gene: 5. This CDR3 spans 14 amino acids. This CDR3 is CASSQTGIQETQYF. CDR3 DNA: TGTGCCAGCAGCCAGACAGGGATCCAAGAGACCCAGTACTTC.

In its sample, this clone was seen once. This sequence joins TRBV7-9 and TRBJ1-2; D perhaps matches TRBD1 (6 bases). The CDR3 runs 15 residues. V gave up 0 bases and J gave up 7 bases, with 15 bases separating them. Germline-derived CDR1 and CDR2 are SEHNR and FQNEAQ (reference sequence). This chain's CDR3 is CASSLAYGGPVGYTF. In nucleotides, the CDR3 is TGTGCCAGCAGCTTAGCGTACGGGGGCCCAGTTGGCTACACCTTC.

For the CDR3, the DNA is TGTGCCAGCAGCGTAGATTCAGGGGTCGGGGAGCTGTTTTTT. Protein: CASSVDSGVGELFF. The chain is built from TRBV9 and TRBJ2-2, with D tentatively TRBD1 (6 bases). V was pared by 0 bases and J by 7 bases, with 10 bases between. Per germline, CDR1 SGDLS and CDR2 YYNGEE. The CDR3 extends over 14 amino acids.

The chain combines TRBV1 with TRBJ1-5. TRBV1 is a documented pseudogene. This CDR3 comprises 15 residues. CDR3 loop: CTSSHRGQGNQPQHF. DNA of the CDR3: TGCACCAGCAGCCATCGAGGCCAGGGCAATCAGCCCCAGCATTTT.